These 13 T cell receptor beta chains came from one sample sequenced in a study of shared clonotypes between healthy human individuals. Assay used: immunoSEQ multiplex PCR; TCRdb lists only in-frame clones, some missing. The top ten hold roughly 0.36% of the sample, which has millions of clones, 90% to 95% seen once. The material sequenced was naive CD4+ T cells from PBMCs. Noted subset: CD45RA+ positively selected. These receptor sequences come from a man aged 18-30 years in good health. Some clones in this sample may be carry-over from other donors' samples.

The chain has TRBV28 and TRBJ2-7; D ambiguous. Germline V gene lookup returns CDR1 MDHEN and CDR2 SYDVKM. This CDR3 contains 12 residues. Trimming took 3 bases from V and 4 from J, leaving 7 bases between them. The CDR3 is CASSFRVYEQYF. For the CDR3, the DNA is TGTGCCAGCAGTTTTCGGGTTTACGAGCAGTACTTC.

Regarding this clone: This CDR3 is also generated by other DNA sequences in the sample. V and J are TRBV28 and TRBJ2-3; no firm D call. Germline V gene data show CDR1 as MDHEN and CDR2 as SYDVKM. This CDR3 region has 13 residues. V was clipped by 3 bases and J by 3 bases, with 7 bases between them. The CDR3 protein is CASSLGGTDTQYF. CDR3 nucleotides: TGTGCCAGCAGTTTGGGTGGTACAGATACGCAGTATTTT.

This clone was recorded only once. V and J are TRBV11-2 and TRBJ1-3, with a possible D match to TRBD1 (6 bases). The CDR3 extends over 18 amino acids. Germline lookup yields CDR1 SGHAT and CDR2 FQNNGV. V lost 2 bases and J 4 bases, leaving 21 bases between the germline ends. CDR3 sequence (DNA): TGTGCCAGCAGCTTATCGCTAGGGGGGACCGGTAGCGGAAACACCATATATTTT. This sequence encodes CASSLSLGGTGSGNTIYF.

The CDR3 coding sequence is TGTGCCAGCAGCTTTAACCCCGGGAGAACCTACGAGCAGTACTTC. Its translation is CASSFNPGRTYEQYF. This rearrangement joins TRBV9 to TRBJ2-7; tentatively, D is TRBD2 (6 bases). Germline V lookup: CDR1 SGDLS, CDR2 YYNGEE. The ends were cut back, 4 bases at V and 2 bases at J, with 16 bases in the middle. The CDR3 has 15 amino acids.

The chain employs TRBV7-9 and TRBJ2-2; D might be TRBD1 (7 bases). The germline CDR1 and CDR2 sequences are SEHNR and FQNEAQ (reference sequence). With 0 bases removed from V and 1 base from J, the gap between germline ends came to 12 bases. CDR3 length: 17 amino acids. The CDR3 here is CASSLAEGALNTGELFF. In nucleotides, the CDR3 is TGTGCCAGCAGCTTAGCGGAGGGGGCCCTGAACACCGGGGAGCTGTTTTTT.

V and J are TRBV9 and TRBJ1-1; no reliable D call. The germline V gene has CDR1 SGDLS and CDR2 YYNGEE. V was cut by 3 bases and J by 3 bases, with 12 bases left in between. CDR3 length: 14 residues. The CDR3 loop is CASSERVRDTEAFF. For the CDR3, the DNA is TGTGCCAGCAGCGAACGTGTCCGGGACACTGAAGCTTTCTTT. The whole variable domain, filled in from reference TRBV9 and TRBJ1-1, reads DSGVTQTPKHLITATGQRVTLRCSPRSGDLSVYWYQQSLDQGLQFLIQYYNGEERAKGNILERFSAQQFPDLHSELNLSSLELGDSALYFCASSERVRDTEAFFGQGTRLTVV.

This clone was seen a few times. V and J are TRBV5-1 and TRBJ1-2; D might be TRBD1 (5 bases). Trimming pared 5 bases from V and 4 bases from J, leaving 18 bases between. Germline lookup yields CDR1 SGHRS and CDR2 YFSETQ. This CDR3 contains 15 residues. The CDR3 loop reads CASRSSPTDFYGYTF. The CDR3 coding sequence is TGCGCCAGCAGGTCCTCGCCGACAGATTTCTATGGCTACACCTTC.

The rearrangement joins TRBV28 to TRBJ1-2; the D gene is possibly TRBD1 (5 bases). In germline, CDR1 is MDHEN, CDR2 SYDVKM. The length of the CDR3 is 13 residues. The ends were cut back, 5 bases at V and 8 bases at J, with 15 bases in the middle. The CDR3 DNA reads TGTGCCAGCAGTCCCGGACAAACGGGCGGCTACACCTTC. Its translation: CASSPGQTGGYTF.

The chain's CDR3 is CASSSGQGFFADTQYF. In DNA, the CDR3 is TGTGCCAGCAGCTCGGGACAGGGTTTTTTCGCAGATACGCAGTATTTT. The V gene is TRBV7-3, the J gene TRBJ2-3; TRBD1 matches 9 bases. Germline CDR1 is SGHTA and CDR2 is FQGTGA. The CDR3 runs to 16 residues. After removal of 4 bases from V and 4 bases from J, the junction contained 9 bases not matched to a gene. Full variable domain (rest looked up from reference TRBV7-3 and TRBJ2-3): GAGVSQTPSNKVTEKGKYVELRCDPISGHTALYWYRQSLGQGPEFLIYFQGTGAADDSGLPNDRFFAVRPEGSVSTLKIQRTERGDSAVYLCASSSGQGFFADTQYFGPGTRLTVL.

The chain carries TRBV7-2 and TRBJ1-1; D ambiguous. CDR1 is SGHTA and CDR2 is FQGNSA in the germline V gene. Trimming cost V 1 base and J 1 base, with 10 bases left between them. The CDR3 contains 15 residues. The CDR3 nucleotides are TGTGCCAGCAGCTTAGTCGCAGGCTGGAACACTGAAGCTTTCTTT. Its translation: CASSLVAGWNTEAFF.

The chain couples TRBV11-2 to TRBJ2-7, with 7 bases lining up with TRBD2. The germline CDR1 and CDR2 sequences are SGHAT and FQNNGV. The CDR3 loop spans 16 amino acids. The junction had 13 bases not matched to a gene; V was cut back by 2 bases and J by 6 bases. CDR3 DNA: TGTGCCAGCAGCTTACTTTATGGGGCGGGAGAAGCCGAGCAGTACTTC. Translating it yields CASSLLYGAGEAEQYF.

The genes are TRBV6-4 and TRBJ2-1; a weak D match, TRBD2 (6 bases). V dropped 7 bases and J dropped 2 bases, with 21 bases sitting between them. Germline values: CDR1 MRHNA, CDR2 SNTAGT. The CDR3 runs 17 residues. The CDR3 DNA reads as TGTGCCAGCATCGGTGCAGGAGGGCCTGTCCCCTACAATGAGCAGTTCTTC. Amino acid sequence: CASIGAGGPVPYNEQFF.

The chain joins TRBV19 to TRBJ2-5; the match to TRBD1 covers 12 bases. The CDR3 loop spans 14 amino acids. CDR1 and CDR2 (germline): LNHDA, SQIVND (reference sequence). Losses at the gene ends were 6 bases for V and 5 bases for J; bases not matched to a gene: 4. CDR3 protein: CASRGQGAAETQYF. CDR3 in DNA: TGTGCCAGTAGGGGACAGGGGGCGGCGGAGACCCAGTACTTC.